One sample yielded the 29 T cell receptor beta chains listed below, sequenced in a study of blood T cell repertoires in COVID-19. The assay was immunoSEQ multiplex PCR, and TCRdb's table has in-frame clones only and misses some. The sample lists approximately 100,000 clones, around 82% occurring once. Source material: peripheral blood. The receptors originated from an older man with active or convalescent COVID-19.

This rearrangement joins TRBV19 to TRBJ2-1, with 7 bases identical to TRBD1. Trimming cost V 3 bases and J 5 bases; bases outside gene matches: 10. CDR1 and CDR2 from the germline V gene are LNHDA and SQIVND (reference sequence). The CDR3 covers 16 residues. CDR3 nucleotide sequence: TGTGCCAGTAGTATGACGTCCGGGACAGACCACAATGAGCAGTTCTTC. Its protein is CASSMTSGTDHNEQFF. The full variable domain, with the rest looked up from reference TRBV19 and TRBJ2-1, is DGGITQSPKYLFRKEGQNVTLSCEQNLNHDAMYWYRQDPGQGLRLIYYSQIVNDFQKGDIAEGYSVSREKKESFPLTVTSAQKNPTAFYLCASSMTSGTDHNEQFFGPGTRLTVL.

This chain uses TRBV21-1 with TRBJ2-7; the table's D call, TRBD2, has no DNA check behind it. TRBV21-1 constitutes a pseudogene. This CDR3 is 12 amino acids long. The CDR3 bases are TGTGCCAGCAGCGCGTGGTTTGGCGAGCAGTACTTC. It codes for CASSAWFGEQYF.

This clone was recorded once. This sequence joins TRBV21-1 and TRBJ2-2; the table gives TRBD1 as D, unverified against the DNA. TRBV21-1 is termed a pseudogene. The CDR3 is 17 residues long. The CDR3 loop reads CASRERPGQGAAGELFF. Written as DNA, the CDR3 is TGTGCCAGCAGAGAGAGACCGGGACAGGGGGCCGCCGGGGAGCTGTTTTTT.

The V gene is TRBV6-5, the J gene TRBJ1-1; possibly TRBD1 for D (6 bases). This CDR3 has 13 residues. The V gene's germline CDR1 is MNHEY and CDR2 SVGAGI. V was shortened by 6 bases and J by 0 bases, with 8 bases between the two germline ends. The CDR3 DNA reads TGTGCCAGCAGGGGACATATGAACACTGAAGCTTTCTTT. Amino acid sequence: CASRGHMNTEAFF.

This clone came up once. The chain carries TRBV5-6 and TRBJ2-2, with 8 bases identical to TRBD1. The CDR3 extends over 16 amino acids. Germline CDR1 SGHDT, CDR2 YYEEEE. Trimming cost V 1 base and J 4 bases; bases outside gene matches: 6. Here the CDR3 DNA reads TGTGCCAGCAGCTTGCACCGGACAGGGAGCACCGGGGAGCTGTTTTTT. Amino acid sequence: CASSLHRTGSTGELFF. Variable domain in full (rest from reference TRBV5-6 and TRBJ2-2): DAGVTQSPTHLIKTRGQQVTLRCSPKSGHDTVSWYQQALGQGPQFIFQYYEEEERQRGNFPDRFSGHQFPNYSSELNVNALLLGDSALYLCASSLHRTGSTGELFFGEGSRLTVL.

The chain is built from TRBV30 and TRBJ2-2, with 7 nucleotides matching TRBD1. The CDR3 spans 14 residues. V trimming: 2 bases; J trimming: 8 bases; junction bases outside the gene matches: 8. Germline lookup yields CDR1 GTSNPN and CDR2 SVGIG (reference sequence). The CDR3 here is CAWSLGQFEGELFF. The CDR3 DNA reads as TGTGCCTGGAGTTTGGGACAGTTTGAGGGGGAGCTGTTTTTT.

This chain joins TRBV5-6 and TRBJ1-2; D might be TRBD1 (6 bases). This CDR3 contains 13 residues. V dropped 4 bases and J dropped 8 bases, with 15 bases sitting between them. The germline CDR1 and CDR2 sequences are SGHDT and YYEEEE. The CDR3 DNA reads TGTGCCAGCAGCCAGAACAGGGTAGAGGGCTACACCTTC. Translated: CASSQNRVEGYTF.

The chain is built from TRBV6-5 and TRBJ1-3; D gene ambiguous. The CDR3 is 14 amino acids. Germline CDR1 is MNHEY and CDR2 is SVGAGI. Trimming removed 6 bases at V and 0 bases at J, with 9 bases between. The CDR3 sequence: CASRAGFSGNTIYF. CDR3 nucleotide sequence: TGTGCCAGCAGAGCAGGCTTCTCTGGAAACACCATATATTTT.

This sequence joins TRBV18 and TRBJ1-3; TRBD1 matches 7 bases. Germline V CDR1 and CDR2: KGHSH, LQKENI. This CDR3 is 16 amino acids long. V lost 4 bases and J lost 4; bases outside the gene matches: 10. The CDR3 is CASSRMTGSLGNTIYF. CDR3 DNA: TGTGCCAGCTCACGCATGACAGGGAGCCTCGGAAACACCATATATTTT.

The chain has TRBV6-6 and TRBJ2-2; D not certain. The V gene's germline CDR1 is MNHNY and CDR2 SVGAGI (reference sequence). The CDR3 runs 11 residues. V lost 8 bases to trimming and J lost 4 bases, with 5 bases between them. The CDR3 bases are TGTGCCAGCTGGAGCACCGGGGAGCTGTTTTTT. It translates to CASWSTGELFF.

The rearrangement uses TRBV19 and TRBJ2-3; possibly TRBD1 for D (7 bases). Germline CDR1 is LNHDA and CDR2 is SQIVND (reference sequence). The CDR3 is 16 residues long. V was shortened by 7 bases and J by 4 bases, with 21 bases between the two germline ends. CDR3 loop: CASNNRGGGSPDTQYF. The DNA of the CDR3 is TGTGCCAGTAACAACAGGGGAGGTGGAAGTCCAGATACGCAGTATTTT. The full variable domain, completed using reference TRBV19 and TRBJ2-3, is DGGITQSPKYLFRKEGQNVTLSCEQNLNHDAMYWYRQDPGQGLRLIYYSQIVNDFQKGDIAEGYSVSREKKESFPLTVTSAQKNPTAFYLCASNNRGGGSPDTQYFGPGTRLTVL.

The rearrangement uses TRBV7-9 and TRBJ2-7, with 8 bases matching TRBD1. The CDR3 loop spans 14 amino acids. Germline loops: CDR1 SEHNR, CDR2 FQNEAQ (reference sequence). The V segment lost 4 bases and the J segment 2 bases; nucleotides outside the gene matches: 4. CDR3 in amino acids: CASSSTGATYEQYF. The CDR3 region has the DNA TGTGCCAGCAGCTCGACAGGGGCCACCTACGAGCAGTACTTC.

This clone came up once. V and J are TRBV6-2 or TRBV6-3 and TRBJ2-7, with 9 nucleotides matching TRBD1. Germline CDR1 MNHEY, CDR2 SVGEGT. Trimming took 6 bases from V and 1 from J; bases not matched to a gene: 16. The CDR3 is 18 amino acids. This CDR3 is CASSRSRTGVVISYEQYF. The DNA for the CDR3 is TGTGCCAGCAGCCGGAGTAGGACAGGGGTCGTCATTTCCTACGAGCAGTACTTC.

The J gene is TRBJ2-7, the V gene TRBV5-6, with 7 bases lining up with TRBD2. Trimming at V came to 4 bases and at J to 0 bases, leaving 7 bases not matched to a gene. CDR3 length: 15 residues. CDR1 and CDR2 from the germline V gene are SGHDT and YYEEEE. CDR3 sequence: CASSIGLGRSYEQYF. The CDR3 region has the DNA TGTGCCAGCAGCATTGGACTAGGGCGCTCCTACGAGCAGTACTTC.

The chain carries TRBV3-1 (or the pseudogene TRBV3-2) and TRBJ1-2; D gene uncertain. Per germline, CDR1 LGHDT and CDR2 YNNKEL (reference sequence). The V end was cut by 1 base, the J end by 0 bases, with 9 bases between. This CDR3 is built from 15 residues. The CDR3 spells CASSQVDGTNYGYTF. In DNA, the CDR3 is TGTGCCAGCAGCCAAGTCGACGGGACTAACTATGGCTACACCTTC.

In its sample, this clone was seen once. The rearrangement joins TRBV6-4 to TRBJ1-1, with 9 positions matching TRBD1. There are 14 residues in the CDR3. The J segment lost 6 bases and the V segment lost 6 bases, leaving 8 bases of the junction unmatched. The germline V gene has CDR1 MRHNA and CDR2 SNTAGT. The CDR3 coding sequence is TGTGCCAGCAGATCCGGGACAGGGAGCCCTGAAGCTTTCTTT. It encodes CASRSGTGSPEAFF.

The gene calls are TRBV10-3 and TRBJ2-3; 9 bases line up with TRBD2. V shed 5 bases and J 5 bases; nucleotides not matched to a gene: 2. The CDR3 is 13 amino acids. The germline gives CDR1 ENHRY, CDR2 SYGVKD. DNA for the CDR3: TGTGCCATCAGTAGCGGGGGGCAAGATACGCAGTATTTT. Encoded protein: CAISSGGQDTQYF.

J is TRBJ1-2 and V is TRBV11-2, with 9 bases aligning to TRBD1. The CDR3 covers 17 residues. V gave up 2 bases and J gave up 0 bases; unmatched junction bases: 7. Germline V gene sequence: CDR1 SGHAT, CDR2 FQNNGV. The CDR3 protein is CASSLLGQGRANYGYTF. CDR3 nucleotide sequence: TGTGCCAGCAGCTTACTGGGACAGGGAAGGGCTAACTATGGCTACACCTTC.

The chain combines TRBV7-9 with TRBJ2-2, with 8 nucleotides matching TRBD1. The V segment lost 6 bases and the J segment 3 bases; nucleotides outside the gene matches: 9. This CDR3 is built from 16 residues. Germline assignment: CDR1 SEHNR and CDR2 FQNEAQ (reference sequence). The CDR3 loop is CASRRPGQAYTGELFF. CDR3 DNA: TGTGCCAGCAGACGGCCGGGACAGGCGTACACCGGGGAGCTGTTTTTT.

This clone turned up a few times. CDR3 in amino acids: CASSYAGNTEAFF. The CDR3 coding sequence is TGTGCCAGCAGTTACGCGGGGAACACTGAAGCTTTCTTT. The J gene is TRBJ1-1, the V gene TRBV6-5; no clear D gene. CDR3 length equals 13 residues. The germline V gene encodes CDR1 MNHEY and CDR2 SVGAGI. Trimming cost V 2 bases and J 1 base, with 5 bases left between them.

The sample holds a few counts of this clone. The gene calls are TRBV29-1 and TRBJ2-7; 9 bases agree with TRBD2. CDR3 length equals 13 residues. Germline values: CDR1 SQVTM, CDR2 ANQGSEA. V lost 5 bases, J lost 1 base, and 3 bases stayed unmatched. CDR3 bases: TGCAGCGTTCCGGGACTAGCATCCTACGAGCAGTACTTC. Protein sequence: CSVPGLASYEQYF.

The V gene is TRBV30, the J gene TRBJ1-1; 8 bases fit TRBD1. The CDR3 totals 14 residues. Germline CDR1 and CDR2: GTSNPN and SVGIG (reference sequence). V lost 4 bases to trimming and J lost 6 bases; unmatched junction nucleotides: 10. CDR3 residues: CAWTGGRSSPEAFF. The CDR3 DNA is TGTGCCTGGACAGGGGGCAGGAGTTCGCCTGAAGCTTTCTTT.

V and J are TRBV29-1 and TRBJ2-7; a possible D gene is TRBD1 (6 bases). This CDR3 has 13 amino acids. Trimming took off 6 bases at V and 2 bases at J, with 14 bases between the two ends. Germline-derived CDR1 and CDR2 are SQVTM and ANQGSEA. CDR3 residues: CSVLGTLPYEQYF. Here the CDR3 DNA reads TGCAGCGTGCTCGGGACACTACCCTACGAGCAGTACTTC.

The rearrangement uses TRBV10-3 and TRBJ2-7; D is ambiguous. The germline V gene encodes CDR1 ENHRY and CDR2 SYGVKD. This CDR3 spans 14 amino acids. V lost 3 bases, J lost 2 bases, and 11 bases lay in between. The CDR3 here is CAISDLRDPYEQYF. The CDR3 coding sequence is TGTGCCATCAGTGATCTCCGAGATCCCTACGAGCAGTACTTC.

V gene TRBV2 combines with J gene TRBJ1-1; D is possibly TRBD1 (5 bases). Per germline, CDR1 SNHLY and CDR2 FYNNEI. The CDR3 totals 13 residues. Trimming shortened V by 3 bases and J by 5 bases, and 10 bases separated the two germline ends. Here the CDR3 reads CASSEGGDTEAFF. The CDR3 nucleotides read TGTGCCAGCAGTGAGGGAGGGGATACTGAAGCTTTCTTT. The full variable domain, in which reference TRBV2 and TRBJ1-1 provide the parts outside the CDR3, is EPEVTQTPSHQVTQMGQEVILRCVPISNHLYFYWYRQILGQKVEFLVSFYNNEISEKSEIFDDQFSVERPDGSNFTLKIRSTKLEDSAMYFCASSEGGDTEAFFGQGTRLTVV.

The genes are TRBV11-3 and TRBJ2-2; D might be TRBD2 (7 bases). Trimming left V 4 bases short and J 10 bases short, with 19 bases between. The CDR3 is 15 residues long. The germline CDR1 and CDR2 sequences are SGHNT and YENEEA. The CDR3 region has the DNA TGTGCCAGCAGCTCCTGGGGGGGGGCCTTTGAGGAGCTGTTTTTT. It is translated as CASSSWGGAFEELFF. The variable domain in full, with the rest retrieved from reference TRBV11-3 and TRBJ2-2, is EAGVVQSPRYKIIEKKQPVAFWCNPISGHNTLYWYLQNLGQGPELLIRYENEEAVDDSQLPKDRFSAERLKGVDSTLKIQPAELGDSAVYLCASSSWGGAFEELFFGEGSRLTVL.

This clone was counted once. The rearrangement joins TRBV6-6 to TRBJ2-1; 7 nucleotides match TRBD2. From germline, CDR1 is MNHNY and CDR2 SVGAGI (reference sequence). V was pared by 8 bases and J by 0 bases, with 7 bases of the junction left unmatched. The CDR3 sequence is 15 residues long. The CDR3 region is CASGEGSFSYNEQFF. CDR3 DNA sequence: TGTGCCAGCGGGGAGGGCTCCTTCTCCTACAATGAGCAGTTCTTC.

The chain employs TRBV19 and TRBJ2-7; 11 bases map to TRBD1. Germline V gives CDR1 LNHDA, CDR2 SQIVND (reference sequence). Trimming at V came to 6 bases and at J to 0 bases, leaving 1 base not matched to a gene. The CDR3 consists of 14 residues. This CDR3 reads CASRGTGGSYEQYF. In DNA, the CDR3 is TGTGCCAGTAGGGGGACAGGGGGCTCCTACGAGCAGTACTTC.

This chain joins TRBV2 and TRBJ2-1; 11 bases are a match to TRBD2. The CDR3 totals 15 residues. J was trimmed by 5 bases and V by 6 bases; bases with no gene match: 6. Germline V CDR1 and CDR2: SNHLY, FYNNEI. The DNA for the CDR3 is TGTGCCAGCAGGCTTAGCGGGGGGGCCCACAATGAGCAGTTCTTC. It yields the protein CASRLSGGAHNEQFF.